A single sample is the source of the 25 T cell receptor beta chains below, sequenced in a study of vaccination and CD4 T cells after COVID-19. Treatment given: approximately nine-day PBMC culture with coronavirus spike peptide pools or control peptides (ViraFEST assay). Which antigens these TCRs recognize remains unknown. Sequencing of DNA taken from cultured CD4+ T cells relied on the Oncomine TCR Beta short-read assay. Each CDR3 protein is one row after TCRdb ran MiXCR on the PCR reads. The data contain some 8,600 distinct CDR3 sequences, approximately 60% of them singletons. Sequenced: CD4+ T cells from blood, cultured in vitro. The receptors come from a human donor who had recovered from COVID-19.

Here the CDR3 DNA reads TGTGCCAGCAGCTTCCTCAACACTGAAGCTTTCTTT. Translating it yields CASSFLNTEAFF. The V and J genes are TRBV7-8 and TRBJ1-1; D not certain. V was shortened by 3 bases and J by 2 bases, with 4 bases between the two germline ends. CDR3 length: 12 residues. The germline V gene has CDR1 SGHVS and CDR2 FQNEAQ.

The genes are TRBV15 and TRBJ1-1; TRBD1 is a possible D gene (5 bases). From germline, CDR1 is LNHNV and CDR2 YYDKDF (reference sequence). Trimming removed 5 bases at V and 9 bases at J, with 19 bases between. The CDR3 runs 14 residues. The CDR3 protein is CATSPGVQGLQAFF. DNA of the CDR3: TGTGCCACCAGCCCCGGGGTGCAGGGCCTACAAGCTTTCTTT.

The chain employs TRBV7-3 and TRBJ2-2, with D perhaps matching TRBD1 (5 bases). Germline CDR1 reads SGHTA; CDR2 reads FQGTGA. Between the trimmed V and J ends, which lost 5 bases and 3 bases, there was a span of 16 bases. The CDR3 has 16 amino acids. Written as DNA, the CDR3 is TGTGCCAGCAGCCCGCCAGGGAACCGGGACACCGGGGAGCTGTTTTTT. Protein product: CASSPPGNRDTGELFF. The complete variable domain, with remaining parts taken from reference TRBV7-3 and TRBJ2-2, reads GAGVSQTPSNKVTEKGKYVELRCDPISGHTALYWYRQSLGQGPEFLIYFQGTGAADDSGLPNDRFFAVRPEGSVSTLKIQRTERGDSAVYLCASSPPGNRDTGELFFGEGSRLTVL.

The chain carries TRBV4-2 and TRBJ2-1; a weak D match, TRBD2 (6 bases). Per the germline V gene, CDR1 is LGHNA and CDR2 is YNFKEQ. V lost 4 bases to trimming and J lost 4 bases, with 20 bases between them. This CDR3 contains 17 residues. The CDR3 loop is CASSPPRPSVGYNEQFF. CDR3 DNA: TGTGCCAGCAGCCCACCCCGGCCTAGCGTAGGATACAATGAGCAGTTCTTC.

The table lists this clonotype with a count of one. The chain carries TRBV6-1 and TRBJ2-2, with a weak D call TRBD2 (7 bases). This CDR3 is 16 amino acids long. The V and J ends lost 2 bases and 4 bases respectively, with 14 bases between them. CDR1 and CDR2 (germline): MNHNS, SASEGT. CDR3 in DNA: TGTGCCAGCAGTGAATATGGGGGAGGGGGCACCGGGGAGCTGTTTTTT. Its translation is CASSEYGGGGTGELFF.

This chain uses TRBV20-1 with TRBJ2-2; TRBD2 matches 12 bases. Germline CDR1 is DFQATT and CDR2 is SNEGSKA (reference sequence). V dropped 6 bases and J dropped 7; count of bases not matched to a gene: 9. This CDR3 is 15 amino acids long. The CDR3 region has the DNA TGCAGTGCCACGACTAGCGGGAGATATGGCGGGGAGCTGTTTTTT. Amino acids: CSATTSGRYGGELFF.

The chain joins TRBV6-5 to TRBJ1-2, with 9 bases matching TRBD1. Losses at the gene ends were 4 bases for V and 4 bases for J; bases not matched to a gene: 10. CDR3 length: 16 amino acids. The germline V gene has CDR1 MNHEY and CDR2 SVGAGI. The CDR3 nucleotides are TGTGCCAGCAGTTTAACCGGGACAGGGCTTGCCTATGGCTACACCTTC. Its protein is CASSLTGTGLAYGYTF.

The chain joins TRBV29-1 to TRBJ2-1; D may be TRBD1 (6 bases). The V gene lost 7 bases and the J gene lost 7 bases, with 11 bases spanning the gap. This CDR3 is 11 amino acids long. Germline CDR1 is SQVTM and CDR2 is ANQGSEA. CDR3 sequence: CSAGQRNEQFF. In nucleotides, the CDR3 is TGCAGCGCCGGACAGAGAAATGAGCAGTTCTTC.

This sequence joins TRBV6-1 and TRBJ2-7; the D is unclear. Trimming stripped 9 bases from V and 0 bases from J, with 15 bases between. CDR1 is MNHNS and CDR2 is SASEGT in the germline V gene. CDR3 length equals 14 residues. The CDR3 DNA is TGTGCCAGTACGTTGGACGGACGCTCCTACGAGCAGTACTTC. Encoded protein: CASTLDGRSYEQYF.

The chain joins TRBV6-1 to TRBJ2-7, with a possible D match to TRBD1 (6 bases). The CDR3 is 15 residues long. V gave up 3 bases and J gave up 3 bases, with 15 bases separating them. In germline, CDR1 is MNHNS, CDR2 SASEGT. This CDR3 is CASSEGRGAYYEQYF. The CDR3 DNA reads TGTGCCAGCAGTGAGGGCAGGGGTGCTTACTACGAGCAGTACTTC.

This rearrangement joins TRBV7-2 to TRBJ1-3; D is perhaps TRBD1 (6 bases). The CDR3 consists of 19 residues. Germline lookup yields CDR1 SGHTA and CDR2 FQGNSA. V shed 5 bases and J shed 2 bases, with 25 bases lying between them. DNA for the CDR3: TGTGCCAGCAGCCCGGGACATATCGTTCCTCCGGGCCCTGGAAACACCATATATTTT. Translation gives CASSPGHIVPPGPGNTIYF.

This clonotype was seen a few times. The chain uses TRBV11-1 and TRBJ2-3, with D uncertain. Germline V gives CDR1 SGHAT, CDR2 FQDESV (reference sequence). V dropped 1 base and J dropped 6 bases, with 5 bases sitting between them. CDR3 size: 12 residues. The CDR3 DNA follows: TGTGCCAGCAGCTTAGTTGTGGATACGCAGTATTTT. Its translation: CASSLVVDTQYF.

As DNA, the CDR3 is TGCAGTGCTAGAGATTCAGGGTCGGGGGATCAGCCCCAGCATTTT. It translates to CSARDSGSGDQPQHF. The V gene is TRBV20-1, the J gene TRBJ1-5; possibly TRBD1 for D (5 bases). In germline, CDR1 is DFQATT, CDR2 SNEGSKA (reference sequence). V dropped 0 bases and J dropped 5 bases, with 14 bases sitting between them. The CDR3 consists of 15 residues.

This clonotype was detected a few times. The J gene is TRBJ2-3, the V gene TRBV20-1; D is uncertain. The CDR3 consists of 11 residues. V was shortened by 4 bases and J by 6 bases, with 8 bases between the two germline ends. Germline V gives CDR1 DFQATT, CDR2 SNEGSKA (reference sequence). This CDR3 is CSATTWDTQYF. In nucleotides, the CDR3 is TGCAGTGCTACGACGTGGGATACGCAGTATTTT.

The chain has TRBV2 and TRBJ2-7; D perhaps matches TRBD2 (7 bases). The CDR3 spans 17 residues. In germline, CDR1 is SNHLY, CDR2 FYNNEI. Trimming left V 3 bases short and J 1 base short, with 19 bases between. Here the CDR3 reads CASSDLGGARISYEQYF. The CDR3 nucleotides are TGTGCCAGCAGTGACTTAGGGGGGGCCCGGATATCCTACGAGCAGTACTTC.

V and J are TRBV6-1 and TRBJ1-6; D remains unclear. Per germline, CDR1 MNHNS and CDR2 SASEGT. Deletions cut 7 bases from V and 1 base from J, with 11 bases between. The CDR3 is 15 residues long. The CDR3 loop is CASTNWGSYNSPLHF. The CDR3 DNA follows: TGTGCCAGCACCAACTGGGGTTCCTATAATTCACCCCTCCACTTT.

This chain joins TRBV6-2 or TRBV6-3 and TRBJ1-5; no reliable D call. CDR3 length: 13 residues. The V end lost 2 bases, the J end lost 6 bases, and 8 bases lay between the germline ends. Germline CDR1 reads MNHEY; CDR2 reads SVGEGT. The CDR3 region is CASSYADTQPQHF. The CDR3 region has the DNA TGTGCCAGCAGTTACGCCGACACTCAGCCCCAGCATTTT.

CDR3 region: CASSYRGGVNTEAFF. CDR3 nucleotides: TGTGCCAGCAGTTACCGGGGGGGGGTGAACACTGAAGCTTTCTTT. The chain joins TRBV6-5 to TRBJ1-1; possibly TRBD1 for D (5 bases). The V gene's germline CDR1 is MNHEY and CDR2 SVGAGI. The CDR3 totals 15 residues. The V gene lost 2 bases and the J gene lost 0 bases, with 10 bases spanning the gap.

This chain links TRBV29-1 with TRBJ1-1; D call uncertain. The V and J ends lost 5 bases and 3 bases respectively, with 16 bases between them. Germline V gene data show CDR1 as SQVTM and CDR2 as ANQGSEA. This CDR3 contains 14 residues. This chain's CDR3 is CSVMEGWAYTEAFF. Written as DNA, the CDR3 is TGCAGCGTTATGGAGGGCTGGGCGTACACTGAAGCTTTCTTT.

With regard to this clonotype: A far bigger clonotype differs at one base, so this is likely a read error. The chain combines TRBV6-5 with TRBJ1-6; 11 nucleotides line up with TRBD1. There are 14 residues in the CDR3. V lost 6 bases, J lost 11 bases, and 6 bases stayed unmatched. Germline lookup yields CDR1 MNHEY and CDR2 SVGAGI. Here the CDR3 DNA reads TGTGCCAGCAGCAGGGGACAGGGGGAGCCACCCCTCCACTTT. It is translated as CASSRGQGEPPLHF.

The rearrangement links TRBV11-2 to TRBJ2-2, with D unclear. The CDR3 consists of 12 residues. The germline V gene encodes CDR1 SGHAT and CDR2 FQNNGV. The V end lost 5 bases, the J end lost 7 bases, and 8 bases lay between the germline ends. The CDR3 DNA is TGTGCCAGCAGCCCGATGATCGGGGAGCTGTTTTTT. Protein sequence: CASSPMIGELFF. The variable domain in full, completed from reference TRBV11-2 and TRBJ2-2, reads EAGVAQSPRYKIIEKRQSVAFWCNPISGHATLYWYQQILGQGPKLLIQFQNNGVVDDSQLPKDRFSAERLKGVDSTLKIQPAKLEDSAVYLCASSPMIGELFFGEGSRLTVL.

The CDR3 nucleotides are TGCAGTGCTAGTCTTGGGGGGGGGAACACTGAAGCTTTCTTT. Translating it yields CSASLGGGNTEAFF. The chain links TRBV20-1 to TRBJ1-1, with a possible D match to TRBD1 (5 bases). CDR3 length: 14 amino acids. CDR1 and CDR2 from the germline V gene are DFQATT and SNEGSKA (reference sequence). The V and J ends lost 3 bases and 1 base respectively, with 12 bases between them.

The rearrangement links TRBV4-3 to TRBJ2-3; no firm D call. This CDR3 region has 15 residues. V was cut by 0 bases and J by 1 base, with 8 bases left in between. Germline V gene lookup returns CDR1 LGHNA and CDR2 YSLEER. The CDR3 spells CASSQDPAGTDTQYF. CDR3 nucleotides: TGCGCCAGCAGCCAAGATCCGGCAGGCACAGATACGCAGTATTTT.

The chain carries TRBV20-1 and TRBJ1-2; D unclear. V lost 6 bases and J 8 bases, leaving 25 bases between the germline ends. This CDR3 is 15 amino acids long. Germline values: CDR1 DFQATT, CDR2 SNEGSKA (reference sequence). In DNA form, the CDR3 reads TGCAGTGCCCCCCTTGGCGGTAGGGTCTCTGGAGGCTACACCTTC. Translation gives CSAPLGGRVSGGYTF.

This clonotype has only one observation. The rearrangement joins TRBV2 to TRBJ1-5; TRBD1 matches at 8 bases. J lost 3 bases, V lost 3 bases, and 7 bases had no gene match. CDR1 SNHLY and CDR2 FYNNEI come from the germline V gene. There are 16 residues in the CDR3. The CDR3 spells CASSETGALYNQPQHF. Written as DNA, the CDR3 is TGTGCCAGCAGTGAGACAGGGGCCCTGTACAATCAGCCCCAGCATTTT.